The entry below describes one TCR beta chain. This beta chain is a stray sequence in a library constructed for alpha chains; its clone size is not meaningful. The time point was: sample taken at primary tumor resection. Unsorted whole RNA samples from tumor, nontumor lung or frozen PBMC were sequenced. TCRdb reanalysed the 5' RACE reads using MiXCR and keeps one entry per CDR3 protein. Among roughly 700 distinct CDR3 sequences listed, approximately 47% were seen once. The data originate from a study of spatial heterogeneity in lung cancer. Sequenced material: PBMCs, taken at surgery. The TCR originated in a male donor with early-stage non-small cell lung cancer.

CDR3 nucleotide sequence: TGTGCCAGCAATGTGGGAGGACGGGCAGATACGCAGTATTTT. Residues: CASNVGGRADTQYF. The chain combines TRBV6-1 with TRBJ2-3; the D gene is possibly TRBD2 (6 bases). V dropped 7 bases and J dropped 4 bases, with 15 bases sitting between them. CDR1 and CDR2 from the germline V gene are MNHNS and SASEGT. The CDR3 is 14 amino acids.